This passage covers 8 T cell receptor beta chains from one sample sequenced in a study of beta chain features in type 1 diabetes. TCRB transcripts that were expressed got sequenced, as all of the isolated RNA had been reverse transcribed. The assay was immunoSEQ multiplex PCR, and TCRdb's table has in-frame clones only and misses some. This table has about 110,000 clones, 40% appearing once. Material: stem cell memory CD4+ T cells from blood. The receptors come from a woman in her late teens or twenties in good health.

This clone was counted only a few times. The rearrangement joins TRBV5-4 to TRBJ2-3; possible D gene TRBD1, 6 bases. CDR1 and CDR2 (germline): SGHNT, YYREEE (reference sequence). The CDR3 is 15 residues long. The ends were cut back, 4 bases at V and 2 bases at J, with 14 bases in the middle. The CDR3 spells CASSLRQDPTDTQYF. The CDR3 DNA sequence: TGTGCCAGCAGCCTAAGACAGGATCCCACAGATACGCAGTATTTT.

The chain joins TRBV7-9 to TRBJ2-2; D is unresolved. Trimming took off 0 bases at V and 0 bases at J, with 2 bases between the two ends. CDR1 and CDR2 (germline): SEHNR, FQNEAQ (reference sequence). CDR3 size: 14 residues. The CDR3 region has the DNA TGTGCCAGCAGCTTAGCCGCGAACACCGGGGAGCTGTTTTTT. It translates to CASSLAANTGELFF.

The chain is built from TRBV6-6 and TRBJ2-7; D ambiguous. Germline V gene sequence: CDR1 MNHNY, CDR2 SVGAGI (reference sequence). This CDR3 contains 12 residues. V lost 6 bases and J 4 bases, leaving 10 bases between the germline ends. The CDR3 reads CASSGLGYEQYF. DNA for the CDR3: TGTGCCAGCAGCGGGTTGGGTTACGAGCAGTACTTC.

The rearrangement joins TRBV7-2 to TRBJ2-3, with D perhaps matching TRBD2 (6 bases). The CDR3 is 14 residues long. CDR1 and CDR2 (germline): SGHTA, FQGNSA. V lost 4 bases to trimming and J lost 4 bases, with 12 bases between them. The CDR3 DNA reads as TGTGCCAGCAGCTCGGGACTGGGGGCAGATACGCAGTATTTT. It is translated as CASSSGLGADTQYF. Full variable domain (rest looked up from reference TRBV7-2 and TRBJ2-3): GAGVSQSPSNKVTEKGKDVELRCDPISGHTALYWYRQSLGQGLEFLIYFQGNSAPDKSGLPSDRFSAERTGGSVSTLTIQRTQQEDSAVYLCASSSGLGADTQYFGPGTRLTVL.

V is TRBV27 and J is TRBJ2-1; possible D gene TRBD1, 6 bases. Trimming removed 8 bases from V and 9 bases from J, with 14 bases in between. Per germline, CDR1 MNHEY and CDR2 SMNVEV (reference sequence). The CDR3 has 12 amino acids. The DNA of the CDR3 is TGTGCCAGCCGAGGGGGTTTGGGTGAGCAGTTCTTC. It encodes CASRGGLGEQFF.

This clone was counted only a few times. The chain links TRBV25-1 to TRBJ2-1; 9 nucleotides match TRBD1. J was trimmed by 7 bases and V by 10 bases; bases with no gene match: 8. Germline lookup yields CDR1 MGHDK and CDR2 SYGVNS. CDR3 size: 13 residues. DNA of the CDR3: TGTGCCACTCGACAGGGGGGCCGGAATGAGCAGTTCTTC. Amino acid sequence: CATRQGGRNEQFF. The full variable domain, with the rest looked up from reference TRBV25-1 and TRBJ2-1, is EADIYQTPRYLVIGTGKKITLECSQTMGHDKMYWYQQDPGMELHLIHYSYGVNSTEKGDLSSESTVSRIRTEHFPLTLESARPSHTSQYLCATRQGGRNEQFFGPGTRLTVL.

The CDR3 nucleotides read TGTGCCAGCAGCTTGGGGCTAGCGGGAGCCAGGAATGAGCAGTTCTTC. Its translation is CASSLGLAGARNEQFF. The rearrangement joins TRBV5-6 to TRBJ2-1, with TRBD2 identical over 10 bases. This CDR3 region has 16 residues. The germline V gene has CDR1 SGHDT and CDR2 YYEEEE. Unmatched junction bases numbered 7, after V lost 0 bases and J lost 7 bases.

In its sample, this clone was seen a few times. V usage is TRBV7-9 and J usage is TRBJ1-2; 9 nucleotides align to TRBD1. The CDR3 loop spans 15 amino acids. V trimming: 5 bases; J trimming: 7 bases; junction bases outside the gene matches: 11. Germline V gives CDR1 SEHNR, CDR2 FQNEAQ (reference sequence). This CDR3 is CASSETGTGRIGYTF. The CDR3 nucleotides are TGTGCCAGCAGCGAGACCGGGACAGGGAGGATTGGCTACACCTTC.